These 32 T cell receptor beta chains share one sample of origin, sequenced in a study of shared clonotypes between healthy human individuals. Measured with immunoSEQ multiplex PCR; TCRdb has only the in-frame clones, and not every one. The table lists about 2.3 million clones, roughly 90% of them singletons, with 0.37% in the top ten. Sequenced material: naive CD4+ T cells from PBMCs. Subset defined: CD45RA+ positively selected. These receptors all stem from a man in his late teens or twenties in good health. Some clones in this sample may be carry-over from other donors' samples.

The chain combines TRBV28 with TRBJ1-3, with 7 bases identical to TRBD1. Germline V gene sequence: CDR1 MDHEN, CDR2 SYDVKM. With V trimmed by 4 bases and J by 0 bases, 3 bases remained unmatched. There are 15 residues in the CDR3. Here the CDR3 DNA reads TGTGCCAGCAGTTGGACAGGCGACTCTGGAAACACCATATATTTT. Translating it yields CASSWTGDSGNTIYF.

This sequence joins TRBV12-1 and TRBJ2-7; no DNA check was done on the table's D call, TRBD1. TRBV12-1 is marked as a pseudogene. The CDR3 runs to 14 residues. This chain's CDR3 is CASSLQTGDHEQYF. CDR3 DNA: TGTGCCAGCAGCTTGCAGACAGGGGACCACGAGCAGTACTTC.

The CDR3: CATSRGLGTVNTEAFF. The CDR3 coding sequence is TGTGCCACCAGCAGAGGGCTGGGGACAGTGAACACTGAAGCTTTCTTT. The chain uses TRBV15 and TRBJ1-1; 7 bases are a match to TRBD1. This CDR3 has 16 residues. J gave up 0 bases and V 1 base, and 5 bases lay outside the gene matches. CDR1 is LNHNV, CDR2 YYDKDF, per germline (reference sequence).

This rearrangement joins TRBV27 to TRBJ2-3; 7 bases match TRBD1. The CDR3 totals 15 residues. Trimming cost V 5 bases and J 8 bases; bases outside gene matches: 13. Germline V gene data show CDR1 as MNHEY and CDR2 as SMNVEV (reference sequence). For the CDR3, the DNA is TGTGCCAGCAGTCCTTATGAAAGGGGGCCTGCTACGCAGTATTTT. Protein sequence: CASSPYERGPATQYF.

The chain uses TRBV2 and TRBJ2-2; 14 nucleotides match TRBD2. Trimming at V came to 6 bases and at J to 5 bases, leaving 5 bases not matched to a gene. Germline V CDR1 and CDR2: SNHLY, FYNNEI. There are 16 residues in the CDR3. The CDR3 region is CASRGTSGRSTGELFF. In DNA form, the CDR3 reads TGTGCCAGCAGGGGGACTAGCGGGAGAAGTACCGGGGAGCTGTTTTTT.

The V gene is TRBV9, the J gene TRBJ2-1; the D call may be TRBD1 or TRBD2 (6 bases each). The V end lost 1 base, the J end lost 7 bases, and 15 bases lay between the germline ends. The CDR3 is made up of 15 amino acids. CDR1 is SGDLS and CDR2 is YYNGEE in the germline V gene. The CDR3 DNA reads TGTGCCAGCAGCGTATTAGGGGGAGGTTCAAATGAGCAGTTCTTC. It translates to CASSVLGGGSNEQFF.

The genes are TRBV27 and TRBJ1-1, with a weak D call TRBD1 (5 bases). The CDR3 runs 14 residues. Trimming left V 1 base short and J 4 bases short, with 10 bases between. Germline V CDR1 and CDR2: MNHEY, SMNVEV (reference sequence). The CDR3 here is CASSLWGEGTEAFF. As DNA, the CDR3 is TGTGCCAGCAGTTTATGGGGGGAGGGCACTGAAGCTTTCTTT.

The chain recombines TRBV25-1 with TRBJ2-7; D not resolved. The CDR3 length is 14 residues. V lost 4 bases to trimming and J lost 2 bases, with 12 bases between them. Germline loops: CDR1 MGHDK, CDR2 SYGVNS. The CDR3 region has the DNA TGTGCCAGCAGTGCCCAGCACCCAGCCTACGAGCAGTACTTC. Its translation: CASSAQHPAYEQYF.

The rearrangement uses TRBV30 and TRBJ2-5; 8 bases agree with TRBD1. The CDR3 runs to 13 residues. The ends lost 5 bases at V and 7 bases at J; junction bases unmatched: 9. Germline loops: CDR1 GTSNPN, CDR2 SVGIG (reference sequence). CDR3 DNA sequence: TGTGCCTGGGCTCCCGGGACAGGTGGGACCCAGTACTTC. Protein sequence: CAWAPGTGGTQYF.

This chain uses TRBV4-2 with TRBJ2-3; D gene uncertain. Trimming took off 4 bases at V and 0 bases at J, with 5 bases between the two ends. CDR1 is LGHNA and CDR2 is YNFKEQ in the germline V gene. CDR3 size: 13 residues. CDR3 loop: CASSLGSTDTQYF. The CDR3, as DNA: TGTGCCAGCAGCCTCGGTAGCACAGATACGCAGTATTTT.

The chain is built from TRBV6-1 and TRBJ2-5; D not certain. Germline-derived CDR1 and CDR2 are MNHNS and SASEGT. With 1 base removed from V and 0 bases from J, the gap between germline ends came to 9 bases. The CDR3 is 15 residues long. This chain's CDR3 is CASSEVASHQETQYF. CDR3 DNA: TGTGCCAGCAGTGAAGTTGCCAGCCACCAAGAGACCCAGTACTTC.

The CDR3 sequence: CASSYSKGGTEAFF. The CDR3 bases are TGTGCCAGCAGTTACTCTAAAGGGGGGACTGAAGCTTTCTTT. The gene calls are TRBV6-5 and TRBJ1-1, with D possibly matching TRBD1 (6 bases). Trimming shortened V by 0 bases and J by 5 bases, and 10 bases separated the two germline ends. In germline, CDR1 is MNHEY, CDR2 SVGAGI. This CDR3 is 14 amino acids long.

The genes are TRBV5-1 and TRBJ2-3, with a weak D call TRBD2 (7 bases). The CDR3 covers 16 residues. With 1 base removed from V and 2 bases from J, the gap between germline ends came to 14 bases. Germline loops: CDR1 SGHRS, CDR2 YFSETQ. In DNA form, the CDR3 reads TGCGCCAGCAGCTTGATGGGAGGGGGATACACAGATACGCAGTATTTT. It translates to CASSLMGGGYTDTQYF.

CDR3 coding DNA: TGTGCCAGCAGTCCCCTACTACTGGACAGGGGGCCGCAGTCGGCTTACGAGCAGTACTTC. Its translation: CASSPLLLDRGPQSAYEQYF. The rearrangement joins TRBV27 to TRBJ2-7; TRBD1 matches at 11 bases. The CDR3 is 20 amino acids. The V and J ends lost 5 bases and 4 bases, in that order; junction bases with no gene match: 22. Germline CDR1 is MNHEY and CDR2 is SMNVEV (reference sequence).

The chain recombines TRBV29-1 with TRBJ2-1, with TRBD2 matching 12 bases. V shed 7 bases and J 6 bases; nucleotides not matched to a gene: 7. CDR1 SQVTM and CDR2 ANQGSEA come from the germline V gene. The length of the CDR3 is 14 residues. The CDR3 region is CSAILAGGFNEQFF. CDR3 sequence (DNA): TGCAGCGCGATACTAGCGGGGGGCTTCAATGAGCAGTTCTTC.

This chain uses TRBV6-5 with TRBJ1-5; D gene unclear. From germline, CDR1 is MNHEY and CDR2 SVGAGI. V was cut by 5 bases and J by 7 bases, with 6 bases left in between. The CDR3 is 11 residues long. In DNA form, the CDR3 reads TGTGCCAGCAGTGGCGGGCAGCCCCAGCATTTT. Amino acid sequence: CASSGGQPQHF.

This chain uses TRBV28 with TRBJ2-3, with D perhaps given as TRBD1 or TRBD2 (7 bases each). CDR1 MDHEN and CDR2 SYDVKM come from the germline V gene. This CDR3 is 17 amino acids long. V was cut by 6 bases and J by 4 bases, with 23 bases left in between. The CDR3 DNA sequence: TGTGCCAGCAGGGGAGGGGTAGGGGGCGGGAGACCAGATACGCAGTATTTT. Translated, it gives CASRGGVGGGRPDTQYF.

This chain links TRBV6-6 with TRBJ1-1; D gene uncertain. The CDR3 contains 11 residues. Trimming stripped 6 bases from V and 8 bases from J, with 10 bases between. The V gene's germline CDR1 is MNHNY and CDR2 SVGAGI (reference sequence). The CDR3 loop is CASSRTGEAFF. Here the CDR3 DNA reads TGTGCCAGCAGCCGGACGGGAGAAGCTTTCTTT.

The rearrangement links TRBV7-3 to TRBJ2-3, with a weak D call TRBD2 (6 bases). V was trimmed by 3 bases and J by 4 bases, leaving 11 bases between them. Germline CDR1 is SGHTA and CDR2 is FQGTGA. CDR3 length: 14 amino acids. The CDR3: CASSFGGSADTQYF. The CDR3 nucleotides read TGTGCCAGCAGCTTTGGAGGGAGCGCAGATACGCAGTATTTT.

V gene TRBV7-3 combines with J gene TRBJ2-5; perhaps TRBD2 as D (5 bases). Trimming took 2 bases from V and 0 from J, leaving 7 bases between them. The CDR3 consists of 14 residues. Germline-derived CDR1 and CDR2 are SGHTA and FQGTGA. CDR3 DNA sequence: TGTGCCAGCAGCTTATCGCGGGACCAAGAGACCCAGTACTTC. Encoded protein: CASSLSRDQETQYF.

This clone turned up a few times. Other nucleotide sequences in the sample specify the same CDR3. The chain uses TRBV19 and TRBJ1-1; D is possibly TRBD1 (5 bases). Looked up from germline, CDR1 is LNHDA and CDR2 is SQIVND (reference sequence). V was cut by 5 bases and J by 2 bases, with 12 bases left in between. The CDR3 is 14 residues long. CDR3 sequence: CASSSLGGNTEAFF. The CDR3 nucleotides read TGTGCCAGTAGTTCGCTTGGGGGAAACACTGAAGCTTTCTTT.

The genes are TRBV7-2 and TRBJ2-5; TRBD2 is a possible D gene (6 bases). The germline V gene encodes CDR1 SGHTA and CDR2 FQGNSA. The CDR3 extends over 15 amino acids. Trimming removed 0 bases at V and 9 bases at J, with 17 bases between. The CDR3 DNA follows: TGTGCCAGCAGCTTAGCTAGCGGATATAATGGTGCCCAGTACTTC. This gives the protein CASSLASGYNGAQYF.

This chain uses TRBV2 with TRBJ1-2; D possibly corresponds to TRBD1 (6 bases). Deletions cut 3 bases from V and 4 bases from J, with 12 bases between. The CDR3 has 14 amino acids. Germline lookup yields CDR1 SNHLY and CDR2 FYNNEI. CDR3 loop: CASSDHRDSYGYTF. The CDR3 nucleotides read TGTGCCAGCAGTGACCACAGGGATAGCTATGGCTACACCTTC.

The CDR3 nucleotides read TGTGCCAGCATCCCAAGATTCCGGGACAGAAGTACTAATGAAAAACTGTTTTTT. Its protein product is CASIPRFRDRSTNEKLFF. The J gene is TRBJ1-4, the V gene TRBV5-8, with TRBD1 matching 7 bases. From germline, CDR1 is SGHTS and CDR2 YDEGEE. V lost 6 bases and J lost 2; bases outside the gene matches: 16. The CDR3 is made up of 18 amino acids.

The chain employs TRBV4-3 and TRBJ1-4; no reliable D call. Trimming cost V 1 base and J 0 bases, with 15 bases left between them. The CDR3 runs 18 residues. Germline loops: CDR1 LGHNA, CDR2 YSLEER. The DNA for the CDR3 is TGCGCCAGCAGCCAAGTCAGAGGTAGCTTTGCAACTAATGAAAAACTGTTTTTT. This sequence encodes CASSQVRGSFATNEKLFF.

This chain connects TRBV2 to TRBJ2-2; TRBD2 aligns across 8 bases. Trimming at V came to 6 bases and at J to 1 base, leaving 4 bases not matched to a gene. The CDR3 loop spans 15 amino acids. Germline V gene lookup returns CDR1 SNHLY and CDR2 FYNNEI. CDR3 in amino acids: CASRASGRNTGELFF. Written as DNA, the CDR3 is TGTGCCAGCAGGGCGAGCGGGAGGAACACCGGGGAGCTGTTTTTT.

V and J are TRBV7-2 and TRBJ2-7; TRBD2 might be the D (6 bases). The ends were cut back, 0 bases at V and 2 bases at J, with 11 bases in the middle. The CDR3 spans 15 residues. Germline V CDR1 and CDR2: SGHTA, FQGNSA. This chain's CDR3 is CASSLAPGSTYEQYF. For the CDR3, the DNA is TGTGCCAGCAGCTTAGCGCCCGGGAGTACCTACGAGCAGTACTTC.

The genes are TRBV28 and TRBJ2-1, with a tentative D call TRBD2 (5 bases). This CDR3 is 13 amino acids long. CDR1 is MDHEN, CDR2 SYDVKM, per germline. The CDR3: CACGRRRVHEQFF. In DNA, the CDR3 is TGTGCGTGCGGGCGGAGGCGAGTCCATGAGCAGTTCTTC.

This clone was picked up one time. V and J are TRBV29-1 and TRBJ1-2, with 7 positions matching TRBD1. Germline V gene data show CDR1 as SQVTM and CDR2 as ANQGSEA. There are 13 residues in the CDR3. Unmatched junction bases numbered 8, after V lost 2 bases and J lost 8 bases. The CDR3 loop reads CSVERDRAQGYTF. CDR3 sequence (DNA): TGCAGCGTTGAACGCGACAGGGCGCAGGGCTACACCTTC.

This clone came up once. In nucleotides, the CDR3 is TGTGCCAGTAGTATCGGGGCAGGGGGCGCGGAAACTGAAGCTTTCTTT. Amino acid sequence: CASSIGAGGAETEAFF. The chain carries TRBV19 and TRBJ1-1; 8 bases are a match to TRBD1. J gave up 5 bases and V 3 bases, and 11 bases lay outside the gene matches. The germline gives CDR1 LNHDA, CDR2 SQIVND (reference sequence). The CDR3 is 16 residues long.

In this sample, this clone turned up once. The J gene is TRBJ2-1, the V gene TRBV29-1; D gene ambiguous. V was trimmed by 5 bases and J by 1 base, leaving 12 bases between them. This CDR3 is built from 14 residues. Per germline, CDR1 SQVTM and CDR2 ANQGSEA. This CDR3 reads CSVLEQPSYNEQFF. The CDR3, as DNA: TGCAGCGTTCTCGAGCAGCCTTCCTACAATGAGCAGTTCTTC.

V gene TRBV7-3 combines with J gene TRBJ2-7, with TRBD1 matching 7 bases. Germline V gene lookup returns CDR1 SGHTA and CDR2 FQGTGA. This CDR3 has 14 residues. With V trimmed by 4 bases and J by 7 bases, 10 bases remained unmatched. The CDR3 loop reads CASSSSGQPTEQYF. The CDR3 DNA sequence: TGTGCCAGCAGCTCCTCGGGACAGCCTACGGAGCAGTACTTC.